Sequencing of this T cell receptor (beta chain) was carried out in a study of cytomegalovirus exposure and HLA in healthy donors. It was with 60 Vbeta and 13 Jbeta primers that the PCR ran. Libraries were prepared by immunoSEQ multiplex PCR; TCRdb keeps only in-frame clonotypes and omits some of them. Counted here are some 200,000 clones, 70% to 85% occurring once; the ten biggest clones make up less than 3.5%. This CDR3 is 14 amino acids long. From germline, CDR1 is MDHEN and CDR2 SYDVKM. V lost 1 base and J 4 bases, leaving 8 bases between the germline ends. The rearrangement uses TRBV28 and TRBJ1-5; D is possibly TRBD1 (5 bases). The specimen sequenced was PBMCs. The sequence was collected from a woman between 55 and 75 years old in good health and CMV-seropositive. CDR3 protein: CASSLFRGNQPQHF. The CDR3 DNA sequence: TGTGCCAGCAGTTTATTTAGGGGAAATCAGCCCCAGCATTTT.